What follows describes a single T cell receptor (beta chain). These data come from a study of tumor-infiltrating lymphocytes in oesophageal squamous cell carcinoma. MiXCR, applied by TCRdb to the PCR reads, yields one record per CDR3 protein. Here the sample spans about 11,000 distinct CDR3 sequences, around half being singletons. CDR1 is SGHTA, CDR2 FQGNSA, per germline. The CDR3 is made up of 14 amino acids. Sequencing input: esophageal tumor tissue. The chain has TRBV7-2 and TRBJ2-3; the match to TRBD2 covers 8 bases. The J call may be incorrect, as the DNA end agrees better with TRBJ2-7. The sequence came from a female donor with esophageal squamous cell carcinoma. In DNA form, the CDR3 reads TGTGCCAGCAGCCGCGGGGGGAGGTCCTACGAGCAGTACTTC. It is translated as CASSRGGRSYEQYF.